Listed here are 28 T cell receptor beta chains from one sample, sequenced in a study of Ad26.COV2.S vaccination and SARS-CoV-2 variants. The data were produced by immunoSEQ multiplex PCR, yet TCRdb's version contains in-frame clones alone and is incomplete. The table shows around 310,000 clones, with 90% occurring only once. Described treatment: over 15 received Ad26.COV2.S at low or high dose, single or two shots; about 5 received placebo; per-sample allocation not given. Day 63 after the first vaccine or placebo injection was the time point for sampling. The starting material was peripheral blood, obtained in a trial of Ad26.COV2.S vaccine versus placebo. Receptor source: a person between 18 and 65 years old who received the Ad26.COV2.S COVID-19 vaccine or a placebo.

The rearrangement links TRBV2 to TRBJ2-1; D tentatively fits TRBD1 or TRBD2 (5 bases each). CDR1 is SNHLY and CDR2 is FYNNEI in the germline V gene. V was clipped by 1 base and J by 5 bases, with 9 bases between them. This CDR3 spans 14 amino acids. CDR3 sequence: CASSEGGLNNEQFF. CDR3 DNA sequence: TGTGCCAGCAGTGAAGGGGGGTTGAACAATGAGCAGTTCTTC.

The chain uses TRBV5-4 and TRBJ2-7; 11 nucleotides match TRBD2. Trimming at V came to 4 bases and at J to 2 bases, leaving 8 bases not matched to a gene. Germline lookup yields CDR1 SGHNT and CDR2 YYREEE (reference sequence). The CDR3 has 16 amino acids. CDR3 coding DNA: TGTGCCAGCAGCCCAACCCTGACTAGCGGGGCCTACGAGCAGTACTTC. It codes for CASSPTLTSGAYEQYF.

V gene TRBV6-5 combines with J gene TRBJ1-2; D is ambiguous. CDR1 and CDR2 (germline): MNHEY, SVGAGI. The CDR3 has 14 residues. The ends were cut back, 5 bases at V and 8 bases at J, with 18 bases in the middle. This CDR3 reads CASSPPDSARGYTF. CDR3 sequence (DNA): TGTGCCAGCAGTCCCCCGGACTCCGCCCGGGGCTACACCTTC.

J is TRBJ2-6 and V is TRBV6-2 or TRBV6-3; D ambiguous. Deletions cut 5 bases from V and 0 bases from J, with 11 bases between. Germline V CDR1 and CDR2: MNHEY, SVGEGT. This CDR3 has 16 residues. DNA for the CDR3: TGTGCCAGCAGTACAGTGCATTTCTCTGGGGCCAACGTCCTGACTTTC. Protein sequence: CASSTVHFSGANVLTF.

The chain has TRBV7-9 and TRBJ1-2; the D gene is possibly TRBD1 (6 bases). The V end lost 10 bases, the J end lost 4 bases, and 16 bases lay between the germline ends. CDR1 is SEHNR, CDR2 FQNEAQ, per germline (reference sequence). CDR3 length: 13 amino acids. For the CDR3, the DNA is TGTGCCACCGAACTACCGACAGGCTATGGCTACACCTTC. Amino acid sequence: CATELPTGYGYTF.

V is TRBV19 and J is TRBJ2-6; D is unclear. The V end lost 3 bases, the J end lost 0 bases, and 6 bases lay between the germline ends. CDR3 length: 15 amino acids. CDR1 and CDR2 from the germline V gene are LNHDA and SQIVND (reference sequence). This CDR3 is CASSMGHSGANVLTF. DNA of the CDR3: TGTGCCAGTAGTATGGGTCACTCTGGGGCCAACGTCCTGACTTTC.

This clone was seen just once. V is TRBV3-1 (or the pseudogene TRBV3-2) and J is TRBJ1-3; D perhaps matches TRBD1 (5 bases). CDR3 length equals 16 residues. Trimming removed 1 base from V and 4 bases from J, with 14 bases in between. Germline CDR1 LGHDT, CDR2 YNNKEL (reference sequence). CDR3 amino acids: CASSQVGGLKGNTIYF. The CDR3 bases are TGTGCCAGCAGCCAAGTCGGGGGACTTAAGGGAAACACCATATATTTT.

This clone has a single count. This rearrangement joins TRBV28 to TRBJ1-6; D is undetermined. Germline values: CDR1 MDHEN, CDR2 SYDVKM. Trimming left V 4 bases short and J 3 bases short, with 7 bases between. CDR3 size: 14 residues. CDR3 region: CASSSGFYNSPLHF. DNA for the CDR3: TGTGCCAGCAGTTCCGGGTTCTATAATTCACCCCTCCACTTT.

The chain has TRBV29-1 and TRBJ2-5; D is uncertain. V lost 5 bases and J 0 bases, leaving 16 bases between the germline ends. CDR3 size: 15 residues. Germline assignment: CDR1 SQVTM and CDR2 ANQGSEA. CDR3 in amino acids: CSVYTRGWYQETQYF. CDR3 bases: TGCAGCGTTTATACACGCGGTTGGTACCAAGAGACCCAGTACTTC. The variable domain in full, with the rest retrieved from reference TRBV29-1 and TRBJ2-5, is SAVISQKPSRDICQRGTSLTIQCQVDSQVTMMFWYRQQPGQSLTLIATANQGSEATYESGFVIDKFPISRPNLTFSTLTVSNMSPEDSSIYLCSVYTRGWYQETQYFGPGTRLLVL.

This clone has a handful of counts. The chain is built from TRBV12-3 or TRBV12-4 and TRBJ1-2, with D hard to call. This CDR3 contains 13 residues. The V end was cut by 1 base, the J end by 5 bases, with 8 bases between. As DNA, the CDR3 is TGTGCCAGCAGTTTAGGGGCAGATTATGGCTACACCTTC. Its protein product is CASSLGADYGYTF.

As regards this clone: The germline gene is not matched at one end of the junction; a read error may be the cause. V usage is TRBV19 and J usage is TRBJ2-3, with 9 bases that match TRBD1. Germline CDR1 and CDR2: LNHDA and SQIVND (reference sequence). CDR3 length equals 15 residues. CDR3 nucleotides: TGTGCCAGTAGTGCCACGGGACAGGGCACAAATACGCAGTATTTT. This codes for CASSATGQGTNTQYF. Full variable domain (missing parts from reference TRBV19 and TRBJ2-3): DGGITQSPKYLFRKEGQNVTLSCEQNLNHDAMYWYRQDPGQGLRLIYYSQIVNDFQKGDIAEGYSVSREKKESFPLTVTSAQKNPTAFYLCASSATGQGTNTQYFGPGTRLTVL.

This chain links TRBV4-3 with TRBJ1-1; 9 nucleotides match TRBD1. The J segment lost 4 bases and the V segment lost 4 bases, leaving 7 bases of the junction unmatched. Looked up from germline, CDR1 is LGHNA and CDR2 is YSLEER. The CDR3 covers 15 residues. The CDR3 nucleotides read TGCGCCAGCAGCCGAACAGGGGGCTCGGGCACTGAAGCTTTCTTT. It encodes CASSRTGGSGTEAFF.

The chain couples TRBV6-5 to TRBJ2-1; 11 nucleotides align to TRBD2. The length of the CDR3 is 16 residues. Per germline, CDR1 MNHEY and CDR2 SVGAGI. The V gene end was trimmed by 4 bases and the J gene end by 0 bases; junction bases not matched to a gene: 2. The CDR3 region is CASSFGTSGSYNEQFF. The CDR3 region has the DNA TGTGCCAGCAGTTTTGGGACTAGCGGCTCCTACAATGAGCAGTTCTTC.

Here the CDR3 DNA reads TGTGCCAGTAGTAGGGACAGGGTTAACACCGGGGAGCTGTTTTTT. Translation: CASSRDRVNTGELFF. The chain recombines TRBV19 with TRBJ2-2; TRBD1 matches 9 bases. After removal of 4 bases from V and 2 bases from J, the junction contained 2 bases not matched to a gene. The CDR3 runs 15 residues. Germline V gene sequence: CDR1 LNHDA, CDR2 SQIVND (reference sequence).

This clone was seen a single time. The chain links TRBV29-1 to TRBJ2-6; D unresolved. There are 15 residues in the CDR3. The V gene's germline CDR1 is SQVTM and CDR2 ANQGSEA. The V end lost 4 bases, the J end lost 0 bases, and 10 bases lay between the germline ends. CDR3 residues: CSVGVVVSGANVLTF. The CDR3 region has the DNA TGCAGCGTTGGAGTCGTTGTCTCTGGGGCCAACGTCCTGACTTTC.

This clone appeared once. The chain is built from TRBV5-5 and TRBJ1-1, with no clear D. V was trimmed by 4 bases and J by 5 bases, leaving 12 bases between them. Germline CDR1 SGHKS, CDR2 YYEKEE (reference sequence). This CDR3 region has 13 residues. This chain's CDR3 is CASSQVSGTEAFF. CDR3 in DNA: TGTGCCAGCAGCCAGGTTTCGGGTACTGAAGCTTTCTTT.

The chain couples TRBV6-1 to TRBJ1-3; 7 bases line up with TRBD1. Germline loops: CDR1 MNHNS, CDR2 SASEGT. The CDR3 loop spans 19 amino acids. The ends lost 2 bases at V and 0 bases at J; junction bases unmatched: 13. DNA of the CDR3: TGTGCCAGCAGTGAATCTGCCCGGGACAGCGGACACTCTGGAAACACCATATATTTT. It specifies CASSESARDSGHSGNTIYF.

This clone came up a few times. This chain connects TRBV4-3 to TRBJ1-6; D perhaps matches TRBD1 (5 bases). The CDR3 runs to 17 residues. Between the trimmed V and J ends, which lost 0 bases and 3 bases, there was a span of 12 bases. Germline CDR1 is LGHNA and CDR2 is YSLEER. The CDR3 bases are TGCGCCAGCAGCCAAGATGGCGGGACGAGCTATAATTCACCCCTCCACTTT. Its translation is CASSQDGGTSYNSPLHF.

CDR3 amino acids: CATSDTRTGNGYTF. As DNA, the CDR3 is TGTGCCACCAGTGATACACGGACAGGGAATGGCTACACCTTC. The chain recombines TRBV24-1 with TRBJ1-2; the match to TRBD1 covers 8 bases. Germline CDR1 and CDR2: KGHDR and SFDVKD. This CDR3 is 14 amino acids long. J was trimmed by 6 bases and V by 3 bases; bases with no gene match: 5.

This chain joins TRBV10-3 and TRBJ1-1; D is unclear. The germline CDR1 and CDR2 sequences are ENHRY and SYGVKD. The germline V and J ends were trimmed by 3 bases and 11 bases, with 19 bases remaining between them. The CDR3 contains 14 residues. As DNA, the CDR3 is TGTGCCATCAGTGATCGACCCAACGAGGAGGATGCTTTCTTT. Translation gives CAISDRPNEEDAFF.

This rearrangement joins TRBV27 to TRBJ1-4; TRBD1 matches at 10 bases. Germline CDR1 and CDR2: MNHEY and SMNVEV (reference sequence). This CDR3 spans 20 amino acids. V shed 3 bases, J shed 0 bases, and the junction held 13 bases outside the gene matches. The CDR3 DNA reads TGTGCCAGCAGTTTTCAGGGACAGGGGCGAAAATTTGCAACTAATGAAAAACTGTTTTTT. This encodes CASSFQGQGRKFATNEKLFF.

The CDR3 DNA is TGTGCCTGGAGTGTACTACAGGGTGATATTTTTCCCCTCCACTTT. Its translation is CAWSVLQGDIFPLHF. The genes are TRBV30 and TRBJ1-6; D is perhaps TRBD1 (6 bases). Germline values: CDR1 GTSNPN, CDR2 SVGIG (reference sequence). The ends were cut back, 0 bases at V and 13 bases at J, with 19 bases in the middle. This CDR3 region has 15 residues.

The chain couples TRBV25-1 to TRBJ1-2; D uncertain. The CDR3 is made up of 13 amino acids. The germline V and J ends were trimmed by 1 base and 5 bases, with 8 bases remaining between them. Germline V gene data show CDR1 as MGHDK and CDR2 as SYGVNS. CDR3 coding DNA: TGTGCCAGCAGTGAATTCGAGACTTATGGCTACACCTTC. Protein: CASSEFETYGYTF.

This chain uses TRBV6-2 or TRBV6-3 with TRBJ2-1; D not resolved. V lost 3 bases to trimming and J lost 5 bases, with 11 bases between them. Germline V gene lookup returns CDR1 MNHEY and CDR2 SVGEGT. The CDR3 totals 14 residues. DNA for the CDR3: TGTGCCAGCAGTTATGATTTAGTCGACAATGAGCAGTTCTTC. Translation: CASSYDLVDNEQFF.

In DNA form, the CDR3 reads TGTGCCAGCAGAAGACTAACGAGGGACGAGCAGTACGTC. Its protein product is CASRRLTRDEQYV. V is TRBV6-5 and J is TRBJ2-7, with TRBD2 as a possible D gene (5 bases). CDR3 length: 13 residues. With 6 bases removed from V and 5 bases from J, the gap between germline ends came to 14 bases. Germline values: CDR1 MNHEY, CDR2 SVGAGI.

The chain combines TRBV9 with TRBJ2-3, with D perhaps TRBD1 (6 bases). The germline CDR1 and CDR2 sequences are SGDLS and YYNGEE. The CDR3 has 19 residues. V shed 0 bases and J shed 0 bases, with 20 bases lying between them. The CDR3 loop is CASSVGGGWLSWSTDTQYF. For the CDR3, the DNA is TGTGCCAGCAGCGTAGGAGGGGGATGGTTGTCTTGGAGCACAGATACGCAGTATTTT.

The chain uses TRBV19 and TRBJ1-3, with D unclear. The CDR3 totals 14 residues. From germline, CDR1 is LNHDA and CDR2 SQIVND (reference sequence). The V end was cut by 6 bases, the J end by 0 bases, with 9 bases between. CDR3 nucleotide sequence: TGTGCCAGTAGGAAGTTGGACTCTGGAAACACCATATATTTT. Translation gives CASRKLDSGNTIYF.

The chain combines TRBV7-2 with TRBJ1-1; possible D gene TRBD1, 6 bases. CDR3 length: 14 amino acids. Trimming removed 5 bases at V and 2 bases at J, with 12 bases between. The germline V gene encodes CDR1 SGHTA and CDR2 FQGNSA. The DNA for the CDR3 is TGTGCCAGCAGCCAAACAGGGCCAAACACTGAAGCTTTCTTT. Translation gives CASSQTGPNTEAFF.